The clone carrying this T cell receptor (beta chain) appeared once. These data come from a study of radiotherapy plus CTLA-4 blockade in lung cancer. CDR3 size: 13 residues. With 6 bases clipped from V and 4 bases from J, the junction kept 5 bases outside the gene matches. Germline V gene data show CDR1 as SNHLY and CDR2 as FYNNEI. Clones were read by immunoSEQ multiplex PCR, and TCRdb kept only the in-frame ones, dropping some. The sample has about 48,000 clones; 75% to 90% are singletons. This rearrangement joins TRBV2 to TRBJ1-2; the match to TRBD1 covers 7 bases. This material consisted of peripheral blood, taken from a patient treated with radiotherapy plus ipilimumab. The sequence came from a human donor with non-small cell lung cancer that progressed on radiotherapy plus ipilimumab. Some clones in this sample may be carry-over from other donors' samples. CDR3 protein: CASRGRGSYGYTF. Here the CDR3 DNA reads TGTGCCAGCAGAGGCAGGGGGAGCTATGGCTACACCTTC.